This TCR beta chain was captured by sequencing in a study of shared clonotypes between healthy human individuals. The repertoire was sequenced with immunoSEQ multiplex PCR; TCRdb's copy has only in-frame clones and lacks some. This repertoire shows over a million clones, 75% to 80% found once; its top ten account for 0.55% to 0.7%. This clone was observed many times. Its antigen remains unidentified. Broader study findings: Among a handful of donors, roughly 5% of naive CD4 clonotypes were found in common.

Input material: memory CD4+ T cells from PBMCs. Subset noted: CD45RA-negative fraction. This receptor was taken from a young man in good health. Some clones in this sample may be carry-over from other donors' samples.

CDR3 nucleotides: TGTGCCAGCAGGGACGATAGCAATCAGCCCCAGCATTTT. It encodes CASRDDSNQPQHF. The chain employs TRBV6-1 and TRBJ1-5; D gene uncertain. The V end was cut by 6 bases, the J end by 0 bases, with 6 bases between. CDR3 length: 13 amino acids. The germline gives CDR1 MNHNS, CDR2 SASEGT.